Following are 27 T cell receptor beta chains from one sample sequenced in a study of blood T cell repertoires in COVID-19. The data were produced by immunoSEQ multiplex PCR, yet TCRdb's version contains in-frame clones alone and is incomplete. The sample carries approximately 130,000 clones, more than 60% recorded once. The specimen was peripheral blood. These TCRs come from a woman aged 70-85 years with acute or convalescent COVID-19.

The chain is built from TRBV2 and TRBJ1-6, with TRBD1 matching over 9 bases. CDR3 length equals 14 residues. CDR1 is SNHLY, CDR2 FYNNEI, per germline. Trimming at V came to 6 bases and at J to 9 bases, leaving 6 bases not matched to a gene. The DNA for the CDR3 is TGTGCCAGCAGACCCGGGACAGGGAGTTCACCCCTCCACTTT. Its translation: CASRPGTGSSPLHF.

V and J are TRBV30 and TRBJ2-1, with 10 positions matching TRBD2. V lost 4 bases and J lost 8; bases outside the gene matches: 14. CDR1 is GTSNPN and CDR2 is SVGIG in the germline V gene (reference sequence). This CDR3 spans 16 amino acids. The CDR3 coding sequence is TGTGCCTGGACCCCCGGGCCAGCGGGAGGGCCCCATGAGCAGTTCTTC. Translation: CAWTPGPAGGPHEQFF. The full variable domain, with the rest looked up from reference TRBV30 and TRBJ2-1, is SQTIHQWPATLVQPVGSPLSLECTVEGTSNPNLYWYRQAAGRGLQLLFYSVGIGQISSEVPQNLSASRPQDRQFILSSKKLLLSDSGFYLCAWTPGPAGGPHEQFFGPGTRLTVL.

The chain combines TRBV18 with TRBJ2-7, with D possibly being TRBD2 (6 bases). Germline-derived CDR1 and CDR2 are KGHSH and LQKENI. CDR3 length: 15 amino acids. V gave up 1 base and J gave up 1 base, with 11 bases separating them. Here the CDR3 reads CASSPRQGGSYEQYF. CDR3 sequence (DNA): TGTGCCAGCTCACCACGCCAGGGAGGTTCCTACGAGCAGTACTTC. The variable domain in full, completed from reference TRBV18 and TRBJ2-7, reads NAGVMQNPRHLVRRRGQEARLRCSPMKGHSHVYWYRQLPEEGLKFMVYLQKENIIDESGMPKERFSAEFPKEGPSILRIQQVVRGDSAAYFCASSPRQGGSYEQYFGPGTRLTVT.

The rearrangement links TRBV19 to TRBJ1-1; 9 nucleotides line up with TRBD1. The germline gives CDR1 LNHDA, CDR2 SQIVND (reference sequence). J lost 8 bases, V lost 6 bases, and 4 bases had no gene match. The CDR3 is made up of 12 amino acids. CDR3 nucleotide sequence: TGTGCCAGTAGAGAGGACAGGGGCGAAGCTTTCTTT. It codes for CASREDRGEAFF.

V and J are TRBV9 and TRBJ1-1, with D perhaps matching TRBD1 (5 bases). Looked up from germline, CDR1 is SGDLS and CDR2 is YYNGEE. CDR3 size: 17 residues. V shed 0 bases and J shed 3 bases, with 18 bases lying between them. CDR3 nucleotide sequence: TGTGCCAGCAGCGTAGGAATTATCAGGGATCAGGACACTGAAGCTTTCTTT. Translating gives CASSVGIIRDQDTEAFF.

The rearrangement joins TRBV27 to TRBJ1-5; D perhaps matches TRBD1 (6 bases). V shed 5 bases and J shed 0 bases, with 11 bases lying between them. Germline CDR1 is MNHEY and CDR2 is SMNVEV (reference sequence). The CDR3 runs 15 residues. CDR3: CASSRGGFSNQPQHF. The CDR3 coding sequence is TGTGCCAGCAGTAGGGGGGGGTTTAGCAATCAGCCCCAGCATTTT.

V is TRBV5-4 and J is TRBJ2-1, with TRBD2 identical over 11 bases. The CDR3 covers 15 residues. Germline V lookup: CDR1 SGHNT, CDR2 YYREEE (reference sequence). J gave up 8 bases and V 3 bases, and 7 bases lay outside the gene matches. CDR3 bases: TGTGCCAGCAGCTCTCCGACTAGCGGGAAAGATGAGCAGTTCTTC. This encodes CASSSPTSGKDEQFF.

This clone was seen only a few times. CDR3 sequence reads: CASSPGGVSGNTIYF. CDR3 bases: TGTGCCAGCAGTCCCGGAGGAGTCTCTGGAAACACCATATATTTT. V gene TRBV28 combines with J gene TRBJ1-3; D unresolved. Per the germline V gene, CDR1 is MDHEN and CDR2 is SYDVKM. The CDR3 is 15 residues long. Trimming stripped 5 bases from V and 0 bases from J, with 11 bases between.

The J gene is TRBJ1-5, the V gene TRBV5-5; tentatively, D is TRBD1 (6 bases). CDR1 and CDR2 (germline): SGHKS, YYEKEE (reference sequence). The ends were cut back, 3 bases at V and 2 bases at J, with 15 bases in the middle. The CDR3 has 16 amino acids. CDR3 nucleotide sequence: TGTGCCAGCAGCTGGGGATCTCCAGGGGGCAATCAGCCCCAGCATTTT. Its protein is CASSWGSPGGNQPQHF.

This chain uses TRBV2 with TRBJ1-1, with TRBD1 as a possible D gene (6 bases). In germline, CDR1 is SNHLY, CDR2 FYNNEI. The V and J ends lost 6 bases and 3 bases respectively, with 14 bases between them. The CDR3 is 14 amino acids. The CDR3 region is CASSPEQGYTEAFF. Written as DNA, the CDR3 is TGTGCCAGCAGCCCCGAACAGGGATACACTGAAGCTTTCTTT. Full variable domain (rest looked up from reference TRBV2 and TRBJ1-1): EPEVTQTPSHQVTQMGQEVILRCVPISNHLYFYWYRQILGQKVEFLVSFYNNEISEKSEIFDDQFSVERPDGSNFTLKIRSTKLEDSAMYFCASSPEQGYTEAFFGQGTRLTVV.

The chain is built from TRBV10-2 and TRBJ2-2; TRBD2 matches at 7 bases. The trim removed 6 bases at V and 7 bases at J, leaving 11 bases unmatched. The germline V gene has CDR1 WSHSY and CDR2 SAAADI. The CDR3 runs 15 residues. CDR3 in amino acids: CASSYVRGSIGELFF. The CDR3 DNA reads as TGCGCCAGCAGCTACGTTCGCGGGAGTATCGGGGAGCTGTTTTTT.

The chain joins TRBV6-5 to TRBJ1-5; D unclear. Germline V gene sequence: CDR1 MNHEY, CDR2 SVGAGI. V lost 3 bases, J lost 5 bases, and 8 bases lay in between. The CDR3 is made up of 13 amino acids. Here the CDR3 DNA reads TGTGCCAGCAGTTATACCCGAGATCAGCCCCAGCATTTT. Translating it yields CASSYTRDQPQHF.

This clone was seen more than once but under ten times. The rearrangement links TRBV18 to TRBJ2-1; tentative D call: TRBD2 (7 bases). Germline V CDR1 and CDR2: KGHSH, LQKENI. CDR3 length equals 14 residues. V was cut by 1 base and J by 8 bases, with 12 bases left in between. CDR3 loop: CASSPRGGVDEQFF. In DNA form, the CDR3 reads TGTGCCAGCTCACCACGAGGGGGGGTCGATGAGCAGTTCTTC.

This sequence joins TRBV28 and TRBJ2-7; D call uncertain. The germline V gene has CDR1 MDHEN and CDR2 SYDVKM. The ends were cut back, 8 bases at V and 5 bases at J, with 13 bases in the middle. The CDR3 extends over 12 amino acids. This chain's CDR3 is CASVSVPDEQYF. CDR3 nucleotide sequence: TGTGCCAGCGTCTCTGTTCCGGACGAGCAGTACTTC.

This clone was seen once. V is TRBV5-1 and J is TRBJ2-7; D may be TRBD1 (6 bases). Trimming removed 1 base at V and 5 bases at J, with 16 bases between. Per germline, CDR1 SGHRS and CDR2 YFSETQ. CDR3 length: 15 residues. CDR3 region: CASSLMPQGANEQYF. DNA of the CDR3: TGCGCCAGCAGCTTGATGCCACAGGGTGCAAACGAGCAGTACTTC.

This rearrangement joins TRBV10-3 to TRBJ2-7; 10 nucleotides line up with TRBD1. CDR1 and CDR2 from the germline V gene are ENHRY and SYGVKD. V lost 11 bases, J lost 3 bases, and 7 bases stayed unmatched. This CDR3 is 13 amino acids long. The CDR3 reads CAARQGAGYEQYF. In DNA, the CDR3 is TGTGCCGCAAGACAGGGGGCGGGCTACGAGCAGTACTTC.

This chain joins TRBV28 and TRBJ1-6; D call uncertain. Germline-derived CDR1 and CDR2 are MDHEN and SYDVKM. The V and J ends lost 5 bases and 10 bases respectively, with 9 bases between them. The CDR3 is 12 residues long. CDR3 residues: CASSMRASPLHF. CDR3 nucleotide sequence: TGTGCCAGCAGTATGAGGGCATCACCCCTCCACTTT.

The chain has TRBV7-2 and TRBJ2-3, with 15 bases identical to TRBD2. CDR1 is SGHTA and CDR2 is FQGNSA in the germline V gene. The CDR3 has 19 residues. The J segment lost 4 bases and the V segment lost 2 bases, leaving 10 bases of the junction unmatched. CDR3 nucleotide sequence: TGTGCCAGCAGCTTACTGGGACTAGCGGGGGGCGTGGCCCCAGATACGCAGTATTTT. Translation gives CASSLLGLAGGVAPDTQYF.

The V call is TRBV6-5, the J call TRBJ2-3, with a possible D match to TRBD1 (6 bases). Looked up from germline, CDR1 is MNHEY and CDR2 is SVGAGI. V was pared by 8 bases and J by 2 bases, with 11 bases between. CDR3 size: 13 residues. In nucleotides, the CDR3 is TGTGCCAGCCAATCAGGGGACACAGATACGCAGTATTTT. Translating gives CASQSGDTDTQYF.

This chain connects TRBV4-2 to TRBJ2-7; possible D gene TRBD2, 6 bases. Germline V CDR1 and CDR2: LGHNA, YNFKEQ. Trimming took off 0 bases at V and 0 bases at J, with 12 bases between the two ends. The CDR3 consists of 16 residues. The CDR3 loop reads CASSQDGSGLSYEQYF. The CDR3 nucleotides are TGTGCCAGCAGCCAAGATGGTAGCGGCCTCTCCTACGAGCAGTACTTC.

The rearrangement uses TRBV10-3 and TRBJ1-1; TRBD1 is a possible D gene (6 bases). Germline assignment: CDR1 ENHRY and CDR2 SYGVKD. Trimming stripped 7 bases from V and 4 bases from J, with 13 bases between. The CDR3 is 13 amino acids. The CDR3 loop is CAITLQGSTEAFF. The CDR3 nucleotides read TGTGCCATCACCCTACAGGGATCCACTGAAGCTTTCTTT.

This clone has just a few counts. This sequence joins TRBV18 and TRBJ2-5, with TRBD1 identical over 7 bases. This CDR3 is 14 amino acids long. The V gene's germline CDR1 is KGHSH and CDR2 LQKENI. V trimming: 5 bases; J trimming: 0 bases; junction bases outside the gene matches: 3. The CDR3, as DNA: TGTGCCAGCTCAGAACAGGGGTACCAAGAGACCCAGTACTTC. Translating it yields CASSEQGYQETQYF.

V and J are TRBV11-2 and TRBJ1-2; 7 positions match TRBD1. Looked up from germline, CDR1 is SGHAT and CDR2 is FQNNGV. V lost 5 bases to trimming and J lost 8 bases; unmatched junction nucleotides: 8. This CDR3 contains 13 residues. As DNA, the CDR3 is TGTGCCAGCAGCCCCCCGACAGGGTCGGGCTACACCTTC. Protein sequence: CASSPPTGSGYTF.

This chain links TRBV29-1 with TRBJ2-1, with TRBD2 matching over 8 bases. In germline, CDR1 is SQVTM, CDR2 ANQGSEA. V lost 2 bases to trimming and J lost 4 bases; unmatched junction nucleotides: 7. This CDR3 is 15 amino acids long. In DNA form, the CDR3 reads TGCAGCGTTGAACCCGGGGGGGCCCTGTACAATGAGCAGTTCTTC. Its translation is CSVEPGGALYNEQFF.

The gene calls are TRBV5-1 and TRBJ2-5; 11 bases align to TRBD2. Per germline, CDR1 SGHRS and CDR2 YFSETQ. This CDR3 contains 16 residues. With V trimmed by 1 base and J by 2 bases, 4 bases remained unmatched. The CDR3 spells CASSLTTSGTQETQYF. CDR3 sequence (DNA): TGCGCCAGCAGCTTGACGACTAGCGGGACGCAAGAGACCCAGTACTTC.

V and J are TRBV9 and TRBJ1-5; D is possibly TRBD1 (5 bases). V lost 0 bases and J lost 7, with 11 bases in between. Germline CDR1 SGDLS, CDR2 YYNGEE. The CDR3 sequence is 14 residues long. The CDR3 is CASSVDGGRQPQHF. The DNA for the CDR3 is TGTGCCAGCAGCGTAGACGGGGGACGGCAGCCCCAGCATTTT.

This clone was detected once. The genes are TRBV27 and TRBJ1-6; D remains ambiguous. The V gene's germline CDR1 is MNHEY and CDR2 SMNVEV (reference sequence). V lost 2 bases and J 0 bases, leaving 8 bases between the germline ends. The CDR3 is 16 residues long. The CDR3 reads CASSLGVGSYNSPLHF. The CDR3 DNA sequence: TGTGCCAGCAGTTTAGGAGTCGGCTCCTATAATTCACCCCTCCACTTT.